This T cell receptor (beta chain) comes out of a study of blood T cell repertoires in COVID-19. At the level of the study: COVID-19 samples, acute and convalescent, were from the United States, Italy and Spain.

In the original analysis: How many nucleated cells were present was estimated from reference gene primer amplification. Data came from immunoSEQ multiplex PCR; TCRdb stores just in-frame clones and leaves some out. D and trimming were read from the DNA, whereas the V and J calls and clone size are those reported in that table. The sample shows 200,000 or so clones, approximately 87% of them seen only once. The CDR3 spans 12 residues. Trimming took 4 bases from V and 5 from J, leaving 6 bases between them. Germline values: CDR1 LNHDA, CDR2 SQIVND (reference sequence). The TCR comes from a woman aged 65 to 85 with acute or convalescent COVID-19. Specimen: peripheral blood. The chain recombines TRBV19 with TRBJ2-1; D remains unclear. The CDR3 coding sequence is TGTGCCAGTAGTACTATTCACAATGAGCAGTTCTTC. This sequence encodes CASSTIHNEQFF.